This T cell receptor (beta chain) is drawn from a study of graft-versus-host responses after intestinal transplantation. Across the study: Transplants were multivisceral, liver-intestinal, or isolated intestinal. Recipients across the board were started on anti-thymocyte globulin induction, then kept on tacrolimus and steroids for approximately three years. Overall study results and limits: Levels of circulating GvH clones at their peak were associated with early post-transplant HvG declines. Recipient marrow contained GvH clones, some of which appeared first in ileum or blood.

The protocol was immunoSEQ multiplex PCR, while the TCRdb copy is restricted to in-frame clones and leaves out a portion. Here the sample spans about 90,000 clones, roughly 92% being singletons. About this clone itself: No antigen is known for it.

The TCR sequence derives from a human donor who received an intestinal transplant. This specimen was unstimulated CD4+ T cells sorted from spleen or lymph node cells, taken before intestinal transplant.

The CDR3 nucleotides read TGCAGCGGTTATCGACGCAGTGAGCAGTTCTTC. Protein sequence: CSGYRRSEQFF. This chain joins TRBV29-1 and TRBJ2-1; D is undetermined. The germline V gene has CDR1 SQVTM and CDR2 ANQGSEA. V lost 7 bases and J 9 bases, leaving 13 bases between the germline ends. The CDR3 loop spans 11 amino acids.